This entry describes one T cell receptor beta chain. The data originate from a study of blood T cell repertoires in COVID-19. Study overall: Material from acute and convalescent COVID-19 was sourced from the United States, Italy and Spain. PBMCs, B-cell-depleted T cells, or T cells provided the cDNA or gDNA that made up the material.

V shed 6 bases, J shed 9 bases, and the junction held 15 bases outside the gene matches. The CDR3 covers 15 residues. Germline CDR1 reads SQVTM; CDR2 reads ANQGSEA. Per the original methods: Estimation of nucleated cell counts was performed using reference gene primer amplification. The table came from immunoSEQ multiplex PCR; TCRdb's copy has only in-frame clones and leaves some out. The V and J calls and clone size were taken over from that table, and D and trimming were inferred from the DNA. The table includes some 200,000 clones, over 75% detected once. The sequenced material came from peripheral blood. This chain links TRBV29-1 with TRBJ2-1; 9 bases map to TRBD2. The sequence was obtained from a man of 80 years or more with acute or convalescent COVID-19. DNA of the CDR3: TGCAGCGTGGCGGGGGGGTCCAGACTTAGGGGTGAGCAGTTCTTC. This codes for CSVAGGSRLRGEQFF.